What follows are 5 T cell receptor beta chains derived from one specimen sequenced in a study of shared clonotypes between healthy human individuals. Sequenced by immunoSEQ multiplex PCR; TCRdb stores in-frame clones only, minus some. The data contain about 2.1 million clones, roughly 93% of them singletons. CD8 cells classed as naive were CD45RO-negative and positively selected for CCR7, excluding terminally differentiated effector memory CD45RA+ cells. The sample consisted of naive CD8+ T cells from PBMCs. The receptors originated from a man in his late teens or twenties in good health. Some clones in this sample may be carry-over from other donors' samples.

CDR3 bases: TGTGCCAGCAGCTTATCTGGGGGCGCCACTGAAGCTTTCTTT. It encodes CASSLSGGATEAFF. V usage is TRBV7-3 and J usage is TRBJ1-1; perhaps TRBD1 as D (6 bases). Trimming took 2 bases from V and 4 from J, leaving 11 bases between them. Germline assignment: CDR1 SGHTA and CDR2 FQGTGA. The CDR3 consists of 14 residues.

The chain employs TRBV18 and TRBJ1-3; D is undetermined. Germline loops: CDR1 KGHSH, CDR2 LQKENI. With 0 bases removed from V and 1 base from J, the gap between germline ends came to 7 bases. The CDR3 spans 15 residues. CDR3 coding DNA: TGTGCCAGCTCACCACCTAGGGTTTCTGGAAACACCATATATTTT. Amino acid sequence: CASSPPRVSGNTIYF.

The chain combines TRBV6-4 with TRBJ1-2; 9 nucleotides match TRBD1. The J segment lost 8 bases and the V segment lost 0 bases, leaving 7 bases of the junction unmatched. The CDR3 loop spans 15 amino acids. CDR1 MRHNA and CDR2 SNTAGT come from the germline V gene. CDR3 loop: CASSDSTGGARGYTF. The CDR3, as DNA: TGTGCCAGCAGTGACTCCACAGGGGGCGCGCGGGGCTACACCTTC.

V and J are TRBV5-1 and TRBJ2-5, with D hard to call. Trimming removed 2 bases from V and 1 base from J, with 15 bases in between. CDR1 SGHRS and CDR2 YFSETQ come from the germline V gene. The CDR3 is 16 amino acids. The CDR3 region is CASSFSTTDPQETQYF. Here the CDR3 DNA reads TGCGCCAGCAGCTTTTCCACTACTGATCCCCAAGAGACCCAGTACTTC.

The chain links TRBV19 to TRBJ1-4; D might be TRBD1 (5 bases). V gave up 2 bases and J gave up 5 bases, with 9 bases separating them. CDR1 is LNHDA and CDR2 is SQIVND in the germline V gene (reference sequence). CDR3 length equals 14 residues. CDR3 region: CASSIMTENEKLFF. CDR3 sequence (DNA): TGTGCCAGTAGTATAATGACAGAAAATGAAAAACTGTTTTTT.